Each of the 31 T cell receptor beta chains below was sequenced from the same sample in a study of blood T cell repertoires in COVID-19 (dated by TCRdb to between 2020 and 2021). Libraries came from the immunoSEQ multiplex PCR assay. TCRdb took this table from immuneACCESS and kept in-frame rearrangements with V and J called. Such tables lack part of the clones; where checked against another copy, unresolved V genes explain under half of the gap, and the rest is unexplained. Present in this sample are 65,000 to 85,000 clones, around nine tenths of which were seen just once. 6.3% of the sample is taken by the ten largest. The sequenced sample consisted of peripheral blood. The receptors here all came from a man aged 80 or over with COVID-19, enrolled during active disease.

The chain links TRBV28 to TRBJ1-5, with a tentative D call TRBD1 (6 bases). CDR1 is MDHEN and CDR2 is SYDVKM in the germline V gene. The V end was cut by 8 bases, the J end by 0 bases, with 14 bases between. This CDR3 has 15 residues. CDR3 region: CASCGGQYSNQPQHF. In nucleotides, the CDR3 is TGTGCCAGCTGTGGGGGCCAATATAGCAATCAGCCCCAGCATTTT.

This rearrangement joins TRBV28 to TRBJ1-5; D call uncertain. The CDR3 is 12 amino acids. Trimming shortened V by 7 bases and J by 5 bases, and 9 bases separated the two germline ends. CDR1 is MDHEN, CDR2 SYDVKM, per germline. CDR3: CASTPLDQPQHF. In DNA form, the CDR3 reads TGTGCCAGCACCCCACTGGATCAGCCCCAGCATTTT.

V and J are TRBV19 and TRBJ2-2; 8 positions match TRBD2. Trimming removed 3 bases from V and 0 bases from J; junction bases left unmatched: 6. Germline-derived CDR1 and CDR2 are LNHDA and SQIVND (reference sequence). This CDR3 comprises 17 residues. CDR3 region: CASSMLSGGSNTGELFF. CDR3 nucleotides: TGTGCCAGTAGTATGTTAAGCGGGGGCTCGAACACCGGGGAGCTGTTTTTT.

The chain carries TRBV4-3 and TRBJ1-4; a weak D match, TRBD1 (6 bases). Germline V gene data show CDR1 as LGHNA and CDR2 as YSLEER. Deletions cut 0 bases from V and 7 bases from J, with 15 bases between. The CDR3 sequence is 16 residues long. The CDR3 sequence is CASSQDLTTGGEKLFF. The CDR3 DNA follows: TGCGCCAGCAGCCAAGATCTTACGACAGGTGGTGAAAAACTGTTTTTT.

The rearrangement links TRBV6-5 to TRBJ1-4; TRBD1 agrees at 11 bases. Germline values: CDR1 MNHEY, CDR2 SVGAGI. V was clipped by 2 bases and J by 8 bases; unmatched bases: 4. This CDR3 has 15 residues. The CDR3 coding sequence is TGTGCCAGCAGTTACGTTTGGACAGGGGGCGAAAAACTGTTTTTT. Translation gives CASSYVWTGGEKLFF.

This chain connects TRBV7-9 to TRBJ2-2; D is unresolved. The germline CDR1 and CDR2 sequences are SEHNR and FQNEAQ (reference sequence). This CDR3 region has 14 residues. V lost 5 bases and J lost 1, with 8 bases in between. Here the CDR3 reads CASSPRQNTGELFF. CDR3 nucleotide sequence: TGTGCCAGCAGCCCCCGACAGAACACCGGGGAGCTGTTTTTT.

The chain combines TRBV19 with TRBJ1-2, with D possibly being TRBD1 (6 bases). CDR3 length equals 15 residues. Germline V gene lookup returns CDR1 LNHDA and CDR2 SQIVND (reference sequence). V was pared by 5 bases and J by 4 bases, with 17 bases between. The CDR3 here is CASSLPTPDSYGYTF. In DNA form, the CDR3 reads TGTGCCAGTAGTCTCCCTACCCCGGACAGCTATGGCTACACCTTC.

This chain links TRBV5-1 with TRBJ1-2, with a possible D match to TRBD1 (6 bases). V gave up 2 bases and J gave up 8 bases, with 19 bases separating them. Germline loops: CDR1 SGHRS, CDR2 YFSETQ. This CDR3 contains 15 residues. CDR3 in amino acids: CASSLGQRNLAGYTF. CDR3 sequence (DNA): TGCGCCAGCAGCTTAGGACAGCGAAACCTAGCCGGCTACACCTTC.

This chain joins TRBV7-3 and TRBJ1-1, with 7 bases that match TRBD1. CDR1 and CDR2 (germline): SGHTA, FQGTGA. The CDR3 extends over 13 amino acids. Trimming took 5 bases from V and 6 from J; bases not matched to a gene: 6. The CDR3 is CASSRITGAEAFF. The CDR3 region has the DNA TGTGCCAGCAGCAGAATTACAGGGGCTGAAGCTTTCTTT.

In regard to this clone: The junction shows a germline mismatch at one end, possibly a read error. The chain carries TRBV6-4 and TRBJ1-1, with 8 bases aligning to TRBD1. Germline values: CDR1 MRHNA, CDR2 SNTAGT. The CDR3 runs to 14 residues. CDR3 sequence reads: CASRDSDRAAEAFF. The CDR3 DNA sequence: TGTGCCAGCAGAGACTCGGACAGGGCTGCTGAAGCTTTCTTT.

This chain uses TRBV7-6 with TRBJ2-7; 13 bases are a match to TRBD2. Per the germline V gene, CDR1 is SGHVS and CDR2 is FNYEAQ. J lost 3 bases, V lost 11 bases, and 10 bases had no gene match. The CDR3 is 15 amino acids. This CDR3 is CASGGTSGALYEQYF. CDR3 bases: TGTGCCTCAGGGGGGACTAGCGGGGCCCTCTACGAGCAGTACTTC.

The V call is TRBV14, the J call TRBJ2-7; 8 bases map to TRBD1. CDR1 and CDR2 (germline): SGHDN, FVKESK. The V and J ends lost 4 bases and 2 bases, in that order; junction bases with no gene match: 7. This CDR3 is built from 15 residues. In DNA, the CDR3 is TGTGCCAGCAGCCGGGGGACAGGAGGGGCCTACGAGCAGTACTTC. Amino acids: CASSRGTGGAYEQYF.

The gene calls are TRBV7-6 and TRBJ1-5, with TRBD1 matching 7 bases. CDR3 length equals 13 residues. J lost 4 bases, V lost 6 bases, and 3 bases had no gene match. From germline, CDR1 is SGHVS and CDR2 FNYEAQ. CDR3 region: CASSTQGNQPQHF. The CDR3 bases are TGTGCCAGCAGTACACAGGGGAATCAGCCCCAGCATTTT.

The rearrangement uses TRBV19 and TRBJ1-5; no clear D gene. The germline CDR1 and CDR2 sequences are LNHDA and SQIVND (reference sequence). This CDR3 contains 17 residues. The ends were cut back, 1 base at V and 0 bases at J, with 13 bases in the middle. The CDR3 loop is CASSIGVQVYSNQPQHF. CDR3 sequence (DNA): TGTGCCAGTAGTATAGGGGTGCAGGTCTATAGCAATCAGCCCCAGCATTTT.

The rearrangement uses TRBV28 and TRBJ1-5, with TRBD1 identical over 8 bases. The length of the CDR3 is 15 residues. Germline V gives CDR1 MDHEN, CDR2 SYDVKM. The junction had 2 bases not matched to a gene; V was cut back by 3 bases and J by 1 base. The CDR3, as DNA: TGTGCCAGCAGTTTGACAGGGGAAAGCAATCAGCCCCAGCATTTT. Translating it yields CASSLTGESNQPQHF. Together with reference TRBV28 and TRBJ1-5, the CDR3 gives the full variable domain: DVKVTQSSRYLVKRTGEKVFLECVQDMDHENMFWYRQDPGLGLRLIYFSYDVKMKEKGDIPEGYSVSREKKERFSLILESASTNQTSMYLCASSLTGESNQPQHFGDGTRLSIL.

The chain is built from TRBV12-3 or TRBV12-4 and TRBJ2-5; D not resolved. The end of the DNA is better explained by TRBJ2-7, so the J call may be wrong. The length of the CDR3 is 12 residues. Here the CDR3 reads CASSLAFYEQYF. Here the CDR3 DNA reads TGTGCCAGCAGTTTAGCCTTCTACGAGCAGTACTTC.

The gene calls are TRBV11-2 and TRBJ2-5; 7 bases match TRBD2. Germline V gives CDR1 SGHAT, CDR2 FQNNGV. V was pared by 8 bases and J by 1 base, with 7 bases of the junction left unmatched. The CDR3 is made up of 14 amino acids. The CDR3 region is CASSERGSQETQYF. In nucleotides, the CDR3 is TGTGCCAGCTCGGAGCGGGGATCCCAAGAGACCCAGTACTTC.

The gene calls are TRBV6-1 and TRBJ1-5; D is unclear. CDR3 length equals 15 residues. V lost 2 bases, J lost 2 bases, and 10 bases lay in between. Germline V gives CDR1 MNHNS, CDR2 SASEGT. CDR3 sequence: CASSEFTDRNQPQHF. CDR3 DNA: TGTGCCAGCAGTGAATTTACAGACCGCAATCAGCCCCAGCATTTT.

The chain links TRBV11-3 to TRBJ2-2, with 8 bases lining up with TRBD2. Germline CDR1 and CDR2: SGHNT and YENEEA. The CDR3 is 13 residues long. Trimming took 0 bases from V and 17 from J; bases not matched to a gene: 8. Here the CDR3 DNA reads TGTGCCAGCAGCTTAGATGGGACTAGTCCCCCCTTTTTT. Translation gives CASSLDGTSPPFF.

This clone showed up just a few times. CDR3 protein: CASSFPGTGANEKLFF. The CDR3 DNA sequence: TGTGCCAGCAGTTTTCCCGGGACAGGGGCTAATGAAAAACTGTTTTTT. The V call is TRBV6-6, the J call TRBJ1-4; TRBD1 agrees at 10 bases. The V gene end was trimmed by 4 bases and the J gene end by 3 bases; junction bases not matched to a gene: 5. The CDR3 length is 16 residues. Germline assignment: CDR1 MNHNY and CDR2 SVGAGI (reference sequence).

The V call is TRBV12-3 or TRBV12-4, the J call TRBJ1-1; D ambiguous. The CDR3 spans 13 residues. Deletions cut 6 bases from V and 0 bases from J, with 8 bases between. The CDR3 DNA sequence: TGTGCCAGCAGCCAACTCATGAACACTGAAGCTTTCTTT. Residues: CASSQLMNTEAFF.

This clone has only one observation. V gene TRBV9 combines with J gene TRBJ1-2; unclear D gene. The CDR3 runs to 15 residues. V was cut by 3 bases and J by 1 base, with 13 bases left in between. Germline V CDR1 and CDR2: SGDLS, YYNGEE. CDR3 nucleotides: TGTGCCAGCAGCGCCACGGTACAGAGTAACTATGGCTACACCTTC. Its translation: CASSATVQSNYGYTF.

This chain connects TRBV6-2 or TRBV6-3 to TRBJ1-5, with D unresolved. Germline values: CDR1 MNHEY, CDR2 SVGEGT. CDR3 size: 14 residues. Trimming shortened V by 2 bases and J by 3 bases, and 8 bases separated the two germline ends. The CDR3 sequence: CASSYQQPNQPQHF. The CDR3 nucleotides are TGTGCCAGCAGTTACCAACAGCCCAATCAGCCCCAGCATTTT.

The sample holds a few counts of this clone. The J gene is TRBJ1-2, the V gene TRBV28, with D uncertain. This CDR3 contains 13 residues. Germline V CDR1 and CDR2: MDHEN, SYDVKM. Trimming stripped 5 bases from V and 4 bases from J, with 11 bases between. The CDR3 sequence is CASSVTELYGYTF. CDR3 nucleotides: TGTGCCAGCAGTGTCACCGAACTCTATGGCTACACCTTC.

The chain is built from TRBV9 and TRBJ1-2; 9 bases line up with TRBD1. The CDR3 runs to 14 residues. The V segment lost 4 bases and the J segment 6 bases; nucleotides outside the gene matches: 7. The germline gives CDR1 SGDLS, CDR2 YYNGEE. CDR3 in amino acids: CASSFTGGADGYTF. The DNA of the CDR3 is TGTGCCAGCAGCTTCACAGGGGGCGCGGATGGCTACACCTTC.

This clone was counted only a few times. The rearrangement uses TRBV29-1 and TRBJ1-1; D not resolved. V lost 0 bases and J 7 bases, leaving 3 bases between the germline ends. The CDR3 consists of 10 residues. Germline V CDR1 and CDR2: SQVTM, ANQGSEA. The CDR3 loop is CSVEDREAFF. In DNA form, the CDR3 reads TGCAGCGTTGAAGACCGTGAAGCTTTCTTT.

The V gene is TRBV21-1, the J gene TRBJ2-1; the DNA was not used to check the table's D call, TRBD1. TRBV21-1 is designated a pseudogene. The CDR3 runs to 15 residues. Here the CDR3 reads CASPIRGQGTNEQFF. CDR3 DNA: TGTGCCAGCCCCATCAGGGGACAGGGGACCAATGAGCAGTTCTTC.

This chain uses TRBV11-2 with TRBJ2-7, with D tentatively TRBD1 (5 bases). The CDR3 is 14 amino acids. Trimming removed 3 bases at V and 7 bases at J, with 16 bases between. CDR1 SGHAT and CDR2 FQNNGV come from the germline V gene. CDR3: CASSLPWVGDEQYF. CDR3 bases: TGTGCCAGCAGCTTGCCTTGGGTAGGGGATGAGCAGTACTTC.

This chain's CDR3 is CASSDQYGEQFF. CDR3 DNA: TGTGCCAGCAGTGACCAATACGGTGAGCAGTTCTTC. The gene calls are TRBV6-4 and TRBJ2-1; no clear D gene. Germline V gives CDR1 MRHNA, CDR2 SNTAGT. The CDR3 has 12 residues. The V end was cut by 2 bases, the J end by 9 bases, with 8 bases between.

The chain employs TRBV13 and TRBJ1-1; D possibly corresponds to TRBD1 (5 bases). The V gene's germline CDR1 is PRHDT and CDR2 FYEKMQ (reference sequence). There are 15 residues in the CDR3. Trimming pared 0 bases from V and 10 bases from J, leaving 18 bases between. CDR3 nucleotides: TGTGCCAGCAGCTTAGGTCTTCGGTCAGGGAGGAGAGCTTTCTTT. It specifies CASSLGLRSGRRAFF.

The chain has TRBV6-5 and TRBJ1-2; the match to TRBD1 covers 7 bases. V dropped 6 bases and J dropped 0; count of bases not matched to a gene: 7. Germline CDR1 and CDR2: MNHEY and SVGAGI. The CDR3 spans 15 residues. CDR3 coding DNA: TGTGCCAGCAGAGAGGACAGGTCGGCTAACTATGGCTACACCTTC. Translating it yields CASREDRSANYGYTF.